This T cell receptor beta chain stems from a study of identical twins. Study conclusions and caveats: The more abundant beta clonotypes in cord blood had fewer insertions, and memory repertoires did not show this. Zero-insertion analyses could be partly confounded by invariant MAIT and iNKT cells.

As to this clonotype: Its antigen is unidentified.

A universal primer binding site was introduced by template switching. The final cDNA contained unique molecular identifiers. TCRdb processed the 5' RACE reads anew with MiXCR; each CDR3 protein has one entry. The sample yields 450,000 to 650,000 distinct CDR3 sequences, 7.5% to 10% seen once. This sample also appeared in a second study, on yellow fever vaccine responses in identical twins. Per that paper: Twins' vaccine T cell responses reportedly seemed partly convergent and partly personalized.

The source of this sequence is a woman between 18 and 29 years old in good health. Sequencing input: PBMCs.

In nucleotides, the CDR3 is TGTGCCAGCAGCCCCGGACTACCCGGCTCCCCCGGGGAGCTGTTTTTT. As protein: CASSPGLPGSPGELFF. The gene calls are TRBV5-6 and TRBJ2-2; the D gene is possibly TRBD2 (6 bases). CDR1 and CDR2 (germline): SGHDT, YYEEEE. V dropped 4 bases and J dropped 6 bases, with 19 bases sitting between them. The CDR3 has 16 amino acids. Full variable domain (missing parts from reference TRBV5-6 and TRBJ2-2): DAGVTQSPTHLIKTRGQQVTLRCSPKSGHDTVSWYQQALGQGPQFIFQYYEEEERQRGNFPDRFSGHQFPNYSSELNVNALLLGDSALYLCASSPGLPGSPGELFFGEGSRLTVL.